The next 2 T cell receptor beta chains were all read from a single sample in a study of identical twins. TCRdb used MiXCR to reprocess the 5' RACE reads, holding one entry per CDR3 protein. The repertoire has around 690,000 distinct CDR3 sequences, 21% of them found once; the top ten carry about 4.5%. This same sample was also part of a study on T cells expressing NK-cell markers.

Material: PBMCs. These receptors all stem from a woman aged 18-29 years in good health.

This clonotype was found a few times. CDR3 nucleotides: TGTGCCAGCAGCCCAGGGACAGCTCAATACTTC. This encodes CASSPGTAQYF. The rearrangement uses TRBV11-2 and TRBJ2-7; 7 bases are a match to TRBD1. CDR3 length: 11 amino acids. J lost 13 bases, V lost 5 bases, and 8 bases had no gene match. Looked up from germline, CDR1 is SGHAT and CDR2 is FQNNGV. Full variable domain (remainder filled in from reference TRBV11-2 and TRBJ2-7): EAGVAQSPRYKIIEKRQSVAFWCNPISGHATLYWYQQILGQGPKLLIQFQNNGVVDDSQLPKDRFSAERLKGVDSTLKIQPAKLEDSAVYLCASSPGTAQYFGPGTRLTVT.

In its sample, this clonotype was seen many times. This chain links TRBV12-3 or TRBV12-4 with TRBJ1-5; TRBD1 aligns across 10 bases. V shed 3 bases and J 5 bases; nucleotides not matched to a gene: 4. The CDR3 is 15 amino acids. The CDR3 loop is CASSFVGTGDQPQHF. CDR3 bases: TGTGCCAGCAGTTTTGTGGGGACAGGGGATCAGCCCCAGCATTTT.